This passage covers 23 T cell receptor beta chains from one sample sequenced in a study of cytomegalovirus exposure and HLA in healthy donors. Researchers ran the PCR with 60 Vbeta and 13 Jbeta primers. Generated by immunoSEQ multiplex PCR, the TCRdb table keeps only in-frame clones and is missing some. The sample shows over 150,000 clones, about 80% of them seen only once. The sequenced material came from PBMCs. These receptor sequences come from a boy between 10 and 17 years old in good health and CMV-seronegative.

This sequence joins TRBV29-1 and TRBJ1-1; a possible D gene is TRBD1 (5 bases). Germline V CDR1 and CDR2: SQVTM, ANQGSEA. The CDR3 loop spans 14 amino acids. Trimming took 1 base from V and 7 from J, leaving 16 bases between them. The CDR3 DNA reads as TGCAGCGTTGAAGGAGGCTATCAGGGCGTTGAAGCTTTCTTT. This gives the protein CSVEGGYQGVEAFF.

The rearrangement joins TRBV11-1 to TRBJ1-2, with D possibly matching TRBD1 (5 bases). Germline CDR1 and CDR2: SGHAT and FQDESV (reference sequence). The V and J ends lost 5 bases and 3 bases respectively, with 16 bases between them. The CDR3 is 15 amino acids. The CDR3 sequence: CASSPRDSLYYGYTF. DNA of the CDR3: TGTGCCAGCAGCCCCCGCGACAGCCTGTACTATGGCTACACCTTC.

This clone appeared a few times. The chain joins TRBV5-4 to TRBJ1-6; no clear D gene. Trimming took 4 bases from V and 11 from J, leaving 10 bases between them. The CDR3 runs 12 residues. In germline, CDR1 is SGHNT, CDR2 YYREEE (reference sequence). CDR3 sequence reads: CASSGDTAPLHF. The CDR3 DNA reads TGTGCCAGCAGCGGCGACACCGCACCCCTCCACTTT.

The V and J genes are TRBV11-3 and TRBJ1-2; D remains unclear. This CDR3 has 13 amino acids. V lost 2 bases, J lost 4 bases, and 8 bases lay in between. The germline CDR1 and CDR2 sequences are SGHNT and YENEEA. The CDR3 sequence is CASSLIGSYGYTF. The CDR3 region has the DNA TGTGCCAGCAGCTTAATTGGGAGCTATGGCTACACCTTC.

CDR3 loop: CASSEGTSAYEQYF. The DNA of the CDR3 is TGCGCCAGCAGTGAGGGCACTAGCGCCTACGAGCAGTACTTC. The chain combines TRBV10-2 with TRBJ2-7; 7 bases match TRBD2. CDR3 size: 14 residues. Germline-derived CDR1 and CDR2 are WSHSY and SAAADI. The V and J ends lost 2 bases and 2 bases, in that order; junction bases with no gene match: 3.

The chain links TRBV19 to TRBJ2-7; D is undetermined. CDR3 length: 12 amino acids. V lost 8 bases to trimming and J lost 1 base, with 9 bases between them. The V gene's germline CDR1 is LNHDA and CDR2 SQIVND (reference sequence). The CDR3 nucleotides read TGTGCCAGTGAGAACCCTTCCTACGAGCAGTACTTC. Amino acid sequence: CASENPSYEQYF.

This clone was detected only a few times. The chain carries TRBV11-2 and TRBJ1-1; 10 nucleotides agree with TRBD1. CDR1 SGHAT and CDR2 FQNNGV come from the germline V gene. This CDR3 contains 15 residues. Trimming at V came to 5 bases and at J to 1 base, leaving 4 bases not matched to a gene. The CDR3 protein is CASSLGQGSNTEAFF. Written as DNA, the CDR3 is TGTGCCAGCAGCCTGGGACAGGGGTCGAACACTGAAGCTTTCTTT.

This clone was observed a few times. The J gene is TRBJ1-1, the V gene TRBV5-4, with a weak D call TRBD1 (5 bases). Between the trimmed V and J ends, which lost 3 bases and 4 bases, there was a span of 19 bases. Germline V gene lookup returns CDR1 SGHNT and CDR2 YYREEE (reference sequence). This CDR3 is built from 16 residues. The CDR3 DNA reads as TGTGCCAGCAGCTCCGGGGGGGATGGGGTGGGCACTGAAGCTTTCTTT. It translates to CASSSGGDGVGTEAFF.

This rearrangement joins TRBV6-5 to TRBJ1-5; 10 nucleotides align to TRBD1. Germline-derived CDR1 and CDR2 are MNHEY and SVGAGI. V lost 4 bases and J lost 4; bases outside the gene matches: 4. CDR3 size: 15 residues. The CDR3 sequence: CASSSTGGLNQPQHF. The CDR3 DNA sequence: TGTGCCAGCAGTTCGACAGGGGGCTTAAATCAGCCCCAGCATTTT.

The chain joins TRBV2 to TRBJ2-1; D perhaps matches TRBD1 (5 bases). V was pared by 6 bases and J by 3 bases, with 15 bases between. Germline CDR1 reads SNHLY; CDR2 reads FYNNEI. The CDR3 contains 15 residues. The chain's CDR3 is CASRAEWGHYNEQFF. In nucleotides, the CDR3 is TGTGCCAGCAGGGCGGAGTGGGGCCACTACAATGAGCAGTTCTTC.

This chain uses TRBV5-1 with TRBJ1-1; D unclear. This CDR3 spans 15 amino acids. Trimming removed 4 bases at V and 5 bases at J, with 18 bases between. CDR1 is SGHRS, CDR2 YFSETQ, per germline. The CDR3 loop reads CASSLEMELRTEAFF. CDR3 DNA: TGCGCCAGCAGCCTTGAGATGGAATTGAGGACTGAAGCTTTCTTT.

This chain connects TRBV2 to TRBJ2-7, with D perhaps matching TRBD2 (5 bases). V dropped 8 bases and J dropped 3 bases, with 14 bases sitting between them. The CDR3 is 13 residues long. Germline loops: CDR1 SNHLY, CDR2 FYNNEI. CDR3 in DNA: TGTGCCAGCCATGACTGGACTGGCTACGAGCAGTACTTC. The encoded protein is CASHDWTGYEQYF.

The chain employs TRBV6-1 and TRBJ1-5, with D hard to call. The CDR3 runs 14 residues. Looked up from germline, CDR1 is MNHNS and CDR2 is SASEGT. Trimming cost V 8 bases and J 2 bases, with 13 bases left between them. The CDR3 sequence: CASYRGNGNQPQHF. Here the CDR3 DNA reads TGTGCCAGCTATCGAGGTAATGGCAATCAGCCCCAGCATTTT.

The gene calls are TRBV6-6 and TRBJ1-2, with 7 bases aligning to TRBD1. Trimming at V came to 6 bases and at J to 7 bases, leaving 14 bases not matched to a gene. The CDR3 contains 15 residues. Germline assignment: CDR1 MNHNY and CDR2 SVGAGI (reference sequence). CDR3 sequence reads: CASSYNLDRIGGYTF. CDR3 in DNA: TGTGCCAGCAGCTACAATTTGGACAGGATCGGTGGCTACACCTTC.

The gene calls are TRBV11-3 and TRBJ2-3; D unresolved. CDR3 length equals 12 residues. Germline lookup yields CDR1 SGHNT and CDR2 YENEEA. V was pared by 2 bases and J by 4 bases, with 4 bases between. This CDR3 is CASSLRSDTQYF. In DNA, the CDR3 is TGTGCCAGCAGCTTACGGTCAGATACGCAGTATTTT.

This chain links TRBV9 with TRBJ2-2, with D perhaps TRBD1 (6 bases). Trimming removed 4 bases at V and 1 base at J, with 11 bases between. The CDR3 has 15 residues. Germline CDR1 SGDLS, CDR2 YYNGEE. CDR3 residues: CASSNRERNTGELFF. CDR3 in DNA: TGTGCCAGCAGCAACAGGGAGCGGAACACCGGGGAGCTGTTTTTT. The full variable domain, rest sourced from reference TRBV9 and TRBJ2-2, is DSGVTQTPKHLITATGQRVTLRCSPRSGDLSVYWYQQSLDQGLQFLIQYYNGEERAKGNILERFSAQQFPDLHSELNLSSLELGDSALYFCASSNRERNTGELFFGEGSRLTVL.

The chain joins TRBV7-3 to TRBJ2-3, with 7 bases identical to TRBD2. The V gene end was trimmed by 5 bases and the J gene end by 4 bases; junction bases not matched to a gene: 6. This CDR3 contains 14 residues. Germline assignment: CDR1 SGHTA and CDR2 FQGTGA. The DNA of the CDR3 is TGTGCCAGCAGCCCAAGCGGGAATCCAGATACGCAGTATTTT. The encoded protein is CASSPSGNPDTQYF.

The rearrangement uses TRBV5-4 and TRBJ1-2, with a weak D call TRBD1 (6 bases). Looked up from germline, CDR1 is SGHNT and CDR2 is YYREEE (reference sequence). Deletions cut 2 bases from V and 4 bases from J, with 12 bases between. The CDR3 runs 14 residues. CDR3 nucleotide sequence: TGTGCCAGCAGCTTCGGGGGGACATCCTATGGCTACACCTTC. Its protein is CASSFGGTSYGYTF.

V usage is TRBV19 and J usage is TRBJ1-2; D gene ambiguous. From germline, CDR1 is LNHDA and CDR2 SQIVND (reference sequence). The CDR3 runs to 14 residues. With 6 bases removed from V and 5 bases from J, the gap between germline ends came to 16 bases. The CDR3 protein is CASRGRRRGYGYTF. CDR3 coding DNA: TGTGCCAGTAGGGGCCGTCGTCGAGGGTATGGCTACACCTTC.

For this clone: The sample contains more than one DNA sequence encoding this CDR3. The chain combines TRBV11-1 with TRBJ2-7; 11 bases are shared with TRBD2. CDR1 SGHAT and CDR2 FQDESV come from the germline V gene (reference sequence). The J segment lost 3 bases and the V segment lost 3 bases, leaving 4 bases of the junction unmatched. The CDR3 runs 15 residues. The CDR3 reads CASSLGLAAYYEQYF. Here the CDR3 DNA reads TGTGCCAGCAGCTTGGGACTAGCGGCCTACTACGAGCAGTACTTC.

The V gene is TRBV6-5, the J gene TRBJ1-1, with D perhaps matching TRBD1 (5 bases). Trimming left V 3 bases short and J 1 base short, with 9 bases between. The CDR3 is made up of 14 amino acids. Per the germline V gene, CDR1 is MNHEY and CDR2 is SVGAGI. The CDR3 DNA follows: TGTGCCAGCAGTTATCCACAGGAGAACACTGAAGCTTTCTTT. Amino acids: CASSYPQENTEAFF.

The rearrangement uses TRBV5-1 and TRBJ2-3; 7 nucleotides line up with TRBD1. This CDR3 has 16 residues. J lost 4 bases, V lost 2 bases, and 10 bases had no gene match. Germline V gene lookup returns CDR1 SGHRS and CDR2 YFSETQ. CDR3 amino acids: CASSFVRGGGSDTQYF. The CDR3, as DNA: TGCGCCAGCAGCTTCGTGAGAGGGGGCGGTTCAGATACGCAGTATTTT.

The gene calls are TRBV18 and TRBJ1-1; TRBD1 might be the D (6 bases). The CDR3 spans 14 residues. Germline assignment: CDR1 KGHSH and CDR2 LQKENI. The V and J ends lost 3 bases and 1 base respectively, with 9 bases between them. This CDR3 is CASSPRDTNTEAFF. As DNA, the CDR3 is TGTGCCAGCTCACCTCGGGACACGAACACTGAAGCTTTCTTT.